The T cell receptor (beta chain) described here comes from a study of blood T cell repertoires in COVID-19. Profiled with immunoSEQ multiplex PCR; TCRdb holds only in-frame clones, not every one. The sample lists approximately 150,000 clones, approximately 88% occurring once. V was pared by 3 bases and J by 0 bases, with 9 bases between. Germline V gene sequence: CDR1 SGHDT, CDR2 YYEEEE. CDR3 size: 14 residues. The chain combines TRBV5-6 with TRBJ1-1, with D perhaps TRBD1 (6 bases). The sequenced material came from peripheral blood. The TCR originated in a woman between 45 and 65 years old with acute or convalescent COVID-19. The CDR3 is CASSSDRMNTEAFF. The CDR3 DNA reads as TGTGCCAGCAGCTCGGACAGAATGAACACTGAAGCTTTCTTT.